These T cell receptor beta chains were read from a single sample in a study of OX40 agonist ivuxolimab in advanced cancers. The assay was immunoSEQ multiplex PCR, and TCRdb's table has in-frame clones only and misses some. The sample yields more than 60,000 clones, approximately 85% seen once. Sequences were derived from CD4+ or CD8+ T cells sorted from blood, sampled in a trial of the OX40 agonist ivuxolimab. These receptors were taken from an adult with an advanced solid tumor such as melanoma, head and neck, liver or kidney cancer. Each CDR3 is given with its conserved first and last residue. A D gene is named only where the DNA matches it firmly. Size is omitted from some rows. Given values are once, few, many or a class for expanded clones.

cdr3_nt cdr3_aa v_call clone_size j_call d_call
TGTGCCAGCAGGGTAGGTTGGGACTCCTACGAGCAGTACTTC CASRVGWDSYEQYF TRBV27 - TRBJ2-7 -
TGTGCCAGCAGCTTAAGCACAGATACGCAGTATTTT CASSLSTDTQYF TRBV7-3 - TRBJ2-3 -
TGTGCCTGGAGTACACGCACCGGGGAGCTGTTTTTT CAWSTRTGELFF TRBV30 - TRBJ2-2 -
TGTGCCAGCAGTGAAAGCGGGGGGGCAGAGAATGAGCAGTTCTTC CASSESGGAENEQFF TRBV25-1 few TRBJ2-1 TRBD2
TGTGCCTGCCAGCAGGGACTAGATAATGAAAAACTGTTTTTT CACQQGLDNEKLFF TRBV6-1 - TRBJ1-4 -
TGTGCCAGCAGCTTTGATCTGGGGCCCGGCGGGGCCAACGTCCTGACTTTC CASSFDLGPGGANVLTF TRBV7-9 once TRBJ2-6 -
TGTGCCAGCAGCCCGTCCGGGACGGTGAGCACAGATACGCAGTATTTT CASSPSGTVSTDTQYF TRBV5-4 - TRBJ2-3 -
TGTGCCAGCAGCGGGAGCAGCGGGGGGCGGTACCAAGAGACCCAGTACTTC CASSGSSGGRYQETQYF TRBV11-2 - TRBJ2-5 TRBD2
TGTGCCAGTAGTATAGGAGGGGAAATTTCCTACGAGCAGTACTTC CASSIGGEISYEQYF TRBV19 - TRBJ2-7 -
TGTGCCAGCAGCGTTACTAGCGGGGGAACAGATACGCAGTATTTT CASSVTSGGTDTQYF TRBV9 - TRBJ2-3 TRBD2
TGCGCCAGCAGCTTGGGGCAGGGGCAAAGTGAAAAACTGTTTTTT CASSLGQGQSEKLFF TRBV5-1 - TRBJ1-4 -
TGTGCCAGCAGATGGACAGGGGGGAACACTGAAGCTTTCTTT CASRWTGGNTEAFF TRBV6-5 - TRBJ1-1 TRBD1
TGTGCCAGCAGCTCGGGACAGGTTAATGAAAAACTGTTTTTT CASSSGQVNEKLFF TRBV11-2 - TRBJ1-4 TRBD1
TGTGCCAGCAACATGGATAGGGGGCCCCAGCATTTT CASNMDRGPQHF TRBV2 - TRBJ1-5 -
TGTGCCAGCAGCCCGTGGGGGGGGGCCGGAGAGACCCAGTACTTC CASSPWGGAGETQYF TRBV7-8 - TRBJ2-5 -
TGTGCCAGCAGCTCCCGGCCCCTGGACGAGCAGTACTTC CASSSRPLDEQYF TRBV7-2 once TRBJ2-7 -
TGTGCCAGCTCACCATATGACAGTTCCTCTGGAAACACCATATATTTT CASSPYDSSSGNTIYF TRBV18 - TRBJ1-3 -
TGTGCCAGCAGCCCCAGGGCTGGACAAGAAGCTTTCTTT CASSPRAGQEAFF TRBV7-9 - TRBJ1-1 -
TGTGCCAGCAGCTTAGAGTGGACTGAAGCTTTCTTT CASSLEWTEAFF TRBV7-9 - TRBJ1-1 -
TGTGCCAGCAGCTTACATGGGGGCGGGTTACCCTACGAGCAGTACTTC CASSLHGGGLPYEQYF TRBV5-4 - TRBJ2-7 -
TGCGCCAGCAGCCCGACGACTAGCGGGGGCTCCGGTACGCAGTATTTT CASSPTTSGGSGTQYF TRBV5-1 - TRBJ2-3 TRBD2
TGTGCCAGCAGCTTAGTTCAGAGGCCGTGGGGCTACACCTTC CASSLVQRPWGYTF TRBV11-2 - TRBJ1-2 -
TGTGCCAGCTCTGGACAGGGGGCATGGGAGACCCAGTACTTC CASSGQGAWETQYF TRBV18 - TRBJ2-5 TRBD1
TGTGCCAGCAGCTCGAACTACGAGCAGTACTTC CASSSNYEQYF TRBV7-3 - TRBJ2-7 -
TGTGCCAGCAGCTTATCAGGGCAGGACAACACTGAAGCTTTCTTT CASSLSGQDNTEAFF TRBV7-3 - TRBJ1-1 -
TGCGCCAGCCGGGACAGGACCTACGAGCAGTACTTC CASRDRTYEQYF TRBV10-2 - TRBJ2-7 TRBD1
TGTGCCAGCTGTCCGGCGACCGGGGCCAACGTCCTGACTTTC CASCPATGANVLTF TRBV5-6 - TRBJ2-6 -
TGTGCCAGCAGTTTATGGGGCCGGGGGGCTGGGGGATACGAGCAGTACTTC CASSLWGRGAGGYEQYF TRBV27 - TRBJ2-7 -
TGTGCCAGCAGTCAGAAGAGTGGGGGCTACACCTTC CASSQKSGGYTF TRBV27 - TRBJ1-2 -
TGCGCCAGCAGCTTTAGTACTAGCGGGGTCGGGGAGCTGTTTTTT CASSFSTSGVGELFF TRBV5-1 - TRBJ2-2 TRBD2
TGCGCCAGCAGCACACAGGGTAGGGAGAACACTGAAGCTTTCTTT CASSTQGRENTEAFF TRBV4-1 - TRBJ1-1 -
TGTGCCAGCAGCTCGCAGGGGGCAGGGGGGGAAAAACTGTTTTTT CASSSQGAGGEKLFF TRBV5-4 - TRBJ1-4 TRBD1
TGCGCCAGCAAACCGGGGGGGCCGGAGACCCAGTACTTC CASKPGGPETQYF TRBV5-1 - TRBJ2-5 TRBD2
TGTGCCAGCGGGGGCCCGAACACCGGGGAGCTGTTTTTT CASGGPNTGELFF TRBV30 - TRBJ2-2 TRBD2
TGTGCCAGCAGGGGGAGCTCCAGGGGGCTTGGCTACACCTTC CASRGSSRGLGYTF TRBV7-2 - TRBJ1-2 TRBD1
TGTGCCAGCAGTTTGGGGAAGGGAGCCACTGAAGCTTTCTTT CASSLGKGATEAFF TRBV27 - TRBJ1-1 -
TGCGCCAGCAGCCAACCAGACAGGGGGCTAGAGGAGACCCAGTACTTC CASSQPDRGLEETQYF TRBV5-1 - TRBJ2-5 TRBD1
TGCGCCAGCAGCCAATCTGATCGCCCTCCAGACATTCAGTACTTC CASSQSDRPPDIQYF TRBV4-1 - TRBJ2-4 -
TGTGCCAGCAGCCGGGACGAGAAAGGGGAGCTGTTTTTT CASSRDEKGELFF TRBV9 - TRBJ2-2 -
TGTGCCAGCAGCCCACAGGGGGGGTGGGGACTACCCGATGAGCAGTTCTTC CASSPQGGWGLPDEQFF TRBV9 - TRBJ2-1 -
TGTGCCAGCAGCTTAGCGGGGAGCTCGGATACGCAGTATTTT CASSLAGSSDTQYF TRBV11-2 - TRBJ2-3 -
TGTGCCAGCAGTGAAGGGACCACATGGGCCGGGGAGCTGTTTTTT CASSEGTTWAGELFF TRBV6-1 once TRBJ2-2 -
TGCAGCGTTGCACAGGGGAAGAACGAAAAACTGTTTTTT CSVAQGKNEKLFF TRBV29-1 - TRBJ1-4 TRBD1
TGTGCCAGCTCACCACCTAGGACAGAATTTTACGAGCAGTACTTC CASSPPRTEFYEQYF TRBV18 - TRBJ2-7 -
TGTGCCAGCTCACCAGAGACAGCCAGCTCTGGAAACACCATATATTTT CASSPETASSGNTIYF TRBV18 - TRBJ1-3 -
TGTGCCAGCAGCTTTAAAGGGGTGGACGGGGAGCTGTTTTTT CASSFKGVDGELFF TRBV5-6 - TRBJ2-2 -
TGTGCCAGCAGTGGACAGGGCAATTCACCCCTCCACTTT CASSGQGNSPLHF TRBV2 - TRBJ1-6 TRBD1
TGTGCCAGTAAGACCAGGGGAGACGCGGTGGATAATTCACCCCTCCACTTT CASKTRGDAVDNSPLHF TRBV19 - TRBJ1-6 -
TGTGCCATCAGTGAGTCCAGAATTGAAGCTTTCTTT CAISESRIEAFF TRBV10-3 - TRBJ1-1 -
TGTGCCAGCAGCCAAGATCCGGGGACCGGCTACGAGCAGTACTTC CASSQDPGTGYEQYF TRBV4-2 - TRBJ2-7 -